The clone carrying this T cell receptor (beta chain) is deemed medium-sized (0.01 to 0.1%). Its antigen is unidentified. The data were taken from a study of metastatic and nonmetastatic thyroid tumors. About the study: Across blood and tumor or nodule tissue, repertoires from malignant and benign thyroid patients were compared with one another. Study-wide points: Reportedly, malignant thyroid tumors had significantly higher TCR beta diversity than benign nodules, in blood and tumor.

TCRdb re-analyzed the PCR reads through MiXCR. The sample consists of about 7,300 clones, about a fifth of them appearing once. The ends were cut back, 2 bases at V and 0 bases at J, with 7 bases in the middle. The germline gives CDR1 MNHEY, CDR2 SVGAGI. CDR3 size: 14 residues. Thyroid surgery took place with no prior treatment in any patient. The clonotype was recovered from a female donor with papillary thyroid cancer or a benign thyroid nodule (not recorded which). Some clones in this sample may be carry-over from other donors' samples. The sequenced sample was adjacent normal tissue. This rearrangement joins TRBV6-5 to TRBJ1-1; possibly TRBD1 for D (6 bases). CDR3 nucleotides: TGTGCCAGCAGTTACGACAGGCTGAACACTGAAGCTTTCTTT. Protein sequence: CASSYDRLNTEAFF.